The present T cell receptor beta chain was sequenced within a study of T cells expressing NK-cell markers (dated by TCRdb to about 2020). General notes on the study: In sorted CD3+CD56+NKG2C+, CD3+CD56+NKG2C- and CD3+CD56-NKG2C+ T-cell subsets from several donors, TCR beta-chain repertoires were profiled. Libraries were sequenced as 2 x 150 bp reads on Illumina HiSeq 2000/2500, MiSeq or NextSeq. Randomly selected healthy volunteers, three men and five women, were used as the eight sequenced donors. Among the eight sequenced donors, seven were HCMV-seropositive and one was HCMV-seronegative. Study-wide findings and limitations: It remained unclear whether the expanded NKG2C-expressing T cell clones were specific for HCMV antigens. Those dominant clonotypes were again the most abundant among CD3+CD56-NKG2C+ cells in a handful of donors, at about 28.3-65%. In roughly 6 donors, the dominant CD3+CD56+NKG2C+ clonotypes were found to rank among the top 10 CD8+ clonotypes and to make up about 1.0-7.0% of CD8+ T cells.

Remarks on this clonotype: The antigen it recognizes is unknown.

Sequencing instrument: Illumina HiSeq 2000. The TCR beta cDNA libraries were made using 5'RACE template switching, a step that added both a universal primer site and unique molecular identifiers. cDNA synthesis was primed from the TCR beta constant segment, followed by two successive PCR amplification steps. As for the original processing: MIGEC handled demultiplexing of the reads and grouping by UMI, while MiTCR was used to assemble and quantify clonotypes. To remove erroneous sequences, TCR cDNA sequences were retained only when supported by two or more reads. Downstream repertoire analysis used the tcR package, and clonotypes were matched across fractions by CDR3 nucleotide sequence plus V segment. VDJmatch was used to annotate antigen specificity against VDJdb, with one amino acid substitution in CDR3 allowed. Reprocessed by TCRdb, the reads give a single entry per CDR3 protein sequence, without DNA. TCRdb's processing, not the study's, gives the V and J calls here. The sample's records list hundreds of thousands of distinct CDR3 sequences. The ten largest clonotypes hold approximately 7% of the sample.

HCMV serostatus was determined by detecting HCMV-specific IgG in serum with a commercial ELISA kit. Ficoll density gradient centrifugation was used to isolate peripheral blood mononuclear cells from blood. Specimen: blood T cells: a sorted CD56 or NKG2C T cell subset, CD4+ or CD8+ T cells, or bulk PBMC T cells (not recorded which). The TCR was taken from a woman between 18 and 75 years old in good health.

CDR3 protein: CASSPGLEAGGLGDTQYF. This chain is built from TRBV11-2 and TRBJ2-3; no DNA is available, so the TRBD2 call from TCRdb remains unchecked. The CDR3 goes from the cysteine to the phenylalanine over 18 residues. DNA is not on record. CDR1 SGHAT and CDR2 FQNNGV were looked up in the germline V gene.